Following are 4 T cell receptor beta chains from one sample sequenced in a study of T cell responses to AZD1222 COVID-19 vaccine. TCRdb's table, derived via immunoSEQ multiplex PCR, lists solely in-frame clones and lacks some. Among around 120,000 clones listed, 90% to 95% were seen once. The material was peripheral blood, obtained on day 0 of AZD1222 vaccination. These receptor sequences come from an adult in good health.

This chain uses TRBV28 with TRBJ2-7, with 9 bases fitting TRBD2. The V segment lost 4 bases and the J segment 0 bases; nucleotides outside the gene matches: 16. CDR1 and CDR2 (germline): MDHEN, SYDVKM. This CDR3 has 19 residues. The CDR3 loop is CASSSPWREGVLLSYEQYF. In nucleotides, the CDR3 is TGTGCCAGCAGTTCCCCCTGGCGGGAGGGAGTCCTCCTCTCCTACGAGCAGTACTTC.

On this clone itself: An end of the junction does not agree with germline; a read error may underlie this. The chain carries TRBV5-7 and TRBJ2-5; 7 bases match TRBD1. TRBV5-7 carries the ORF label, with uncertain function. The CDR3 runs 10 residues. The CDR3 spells CASSLTGVDF. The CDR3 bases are TGTGCCAGCAGCTTGACAGGGGTGGACTTC.

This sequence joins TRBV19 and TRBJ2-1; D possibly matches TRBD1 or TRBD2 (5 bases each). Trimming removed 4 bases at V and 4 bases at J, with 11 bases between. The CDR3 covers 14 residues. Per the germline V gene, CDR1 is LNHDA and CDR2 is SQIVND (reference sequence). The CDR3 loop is CASSNGWGYNEQFF. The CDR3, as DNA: TGTGCCAGTAGTAATGGGTGGGGGTACAATGAGCAGTTCTTC.

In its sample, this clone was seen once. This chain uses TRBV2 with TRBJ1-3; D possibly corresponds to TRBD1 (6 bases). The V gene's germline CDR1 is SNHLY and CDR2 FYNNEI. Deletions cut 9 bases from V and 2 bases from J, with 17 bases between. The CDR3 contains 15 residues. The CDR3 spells CARRPGGGAGNTIYF. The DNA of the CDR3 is TGTGCCAGACGACCTGGGGGGGGCGCTGGAAACACCATATATTTT.